The 2 T cell receptor beta chains below all came from one sample that was sequenced in a study of T cell repertoires in cytomegalovirus infection. TCRdb ran MiXCR on the reads and lists one entry per CDR3 protein. The sample includes about 450,000 distinct CDR3 sequences, approximately 31% of them seen just once. Material: PBMCs. The source of these receptors is a human donor in good health (CMV status not recorded). Some clones in this sample may be carry-over from other donors' samples.

The chain links TRBV19 to TRBJ1-5, with a tentative D call TRBD1 (5 bases). V shed 1 base and J shed 0 bases, with 13 bases lying between them. The V gene's germline CDR1 is LNHDA and CDR2 SQIVND (reference sequence). This CDR3 region has 17 residues. The CDR3 DNA reads TGTGCCAGTAGTATAGGAGGACATTTTTATAGCAATCAGCCCCAGCATTTT. Translating gives CASSIGGHFYSNQPQHF. Looking up the rest from reference TRBV19 and TRBJ1-5 gives the full variable domain: DGGITQSPKYLFRKEGQNVTLSCEQNLNHDAMYWYRQDPGQGLRLIYYSQIVNDFQKGDIAEGYSVSREKKESFPLTVTSAQKNPTAFYLCASSIGGHFYSNQPQHFGDGTRLSIL.

This chain joins TRBV6-2 or TRBV6-3 and TRBJ2-6; D gene ambiguous. Trimming removed 4 bases from V and 0 bases from J, with 4 bases in between. CDR3 length: 14 residues. Germline V gene data show CDR1 as MNHEY and CDR2 as SVGEGT. CDR3 bases: TGTGCCAGCAGTTGGTACTCTGGGGCCAACGTCCTGACTTTC. Translating gives CASSWYSGANVLTF.